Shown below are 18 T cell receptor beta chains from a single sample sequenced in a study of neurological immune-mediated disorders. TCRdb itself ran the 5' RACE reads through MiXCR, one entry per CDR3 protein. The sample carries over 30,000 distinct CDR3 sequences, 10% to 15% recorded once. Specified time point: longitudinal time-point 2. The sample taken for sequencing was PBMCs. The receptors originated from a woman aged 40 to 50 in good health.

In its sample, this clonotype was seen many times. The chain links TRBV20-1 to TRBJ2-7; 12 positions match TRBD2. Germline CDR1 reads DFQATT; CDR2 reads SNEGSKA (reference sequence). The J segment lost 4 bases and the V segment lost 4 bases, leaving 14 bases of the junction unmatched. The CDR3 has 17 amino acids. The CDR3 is CSATGLAGTPRQYEQYF. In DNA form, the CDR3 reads TGCAGTGCTACGGGACTAGCGGGCACACCTAGGCAGTACGAGCAGTACTTC.

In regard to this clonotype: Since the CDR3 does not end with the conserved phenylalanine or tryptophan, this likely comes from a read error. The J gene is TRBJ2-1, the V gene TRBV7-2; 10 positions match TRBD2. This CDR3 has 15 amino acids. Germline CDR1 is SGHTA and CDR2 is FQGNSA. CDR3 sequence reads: CDSSLGLAEYNEQFL. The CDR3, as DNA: TGTGACAGCAGCCTCGGACTAGCGGAATACAATGAGCAGTTCTTA.

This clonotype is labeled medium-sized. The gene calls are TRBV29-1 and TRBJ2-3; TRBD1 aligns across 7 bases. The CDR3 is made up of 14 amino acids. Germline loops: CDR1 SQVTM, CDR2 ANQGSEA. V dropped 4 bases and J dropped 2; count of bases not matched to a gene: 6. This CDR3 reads CSVALTGDTDTQYF. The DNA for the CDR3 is TGCAGCGTTGCCCTCACAGGGGACACAGATACGCAGTATTTT.

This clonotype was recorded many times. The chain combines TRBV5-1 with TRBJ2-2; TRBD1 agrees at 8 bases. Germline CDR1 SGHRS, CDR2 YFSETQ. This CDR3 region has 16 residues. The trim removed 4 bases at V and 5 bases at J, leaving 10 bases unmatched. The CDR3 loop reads CASSPGQGSRTGELFF. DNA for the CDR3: TGCGCCAGCAGCCCCGGACAGGGAAGCAGGACCGGGGAGCTGTTTTTT.

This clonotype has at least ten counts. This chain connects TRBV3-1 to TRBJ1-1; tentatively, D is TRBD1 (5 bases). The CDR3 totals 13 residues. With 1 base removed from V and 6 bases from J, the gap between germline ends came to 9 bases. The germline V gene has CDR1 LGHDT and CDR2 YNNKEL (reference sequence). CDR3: CASSQGRDSEAFF. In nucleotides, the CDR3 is TGTGCCAGCAGCCAAGGGCGGGACTCTGAAGCTTTCTTT.

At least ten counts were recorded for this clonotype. CDR3 amino acids: CASSYRGPVLAGKVSSYEQYF. CDR3 nucleotides: TGTGCCAGCAGCTACCGCGGGCCGGTACTAGCGGGGAAGGTTAGCTCCTACGAGCAGTACTTC. The rearrangement links TRBV27 to TRBJ2-7; 10 bases are a match to TRBD2. The CDR3 consists of 21 residues. J was trimmed by 0 bases and V by 6 bases; bases with no gene match: 23. Germline CDR1 is MNHEY and CDR2 is SMNVEV (reference sequence).

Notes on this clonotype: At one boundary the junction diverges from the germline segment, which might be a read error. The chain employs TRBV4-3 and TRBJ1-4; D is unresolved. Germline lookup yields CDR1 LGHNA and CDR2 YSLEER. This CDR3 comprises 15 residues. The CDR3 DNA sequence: TGCGCCGGCAGCCAAGAAAGGATCCTATGTGAAAAACTGTTTTTT. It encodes CAGSQERILCEKLFF.

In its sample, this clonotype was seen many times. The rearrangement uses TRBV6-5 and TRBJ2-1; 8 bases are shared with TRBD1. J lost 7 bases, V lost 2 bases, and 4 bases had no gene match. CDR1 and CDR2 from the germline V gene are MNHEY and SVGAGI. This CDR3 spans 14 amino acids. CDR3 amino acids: CASSYGQGGNEQFF. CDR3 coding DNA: TGTGCCAGCAGTTACGGACAGGGTGGAAATGAGCAGTTCTTC.

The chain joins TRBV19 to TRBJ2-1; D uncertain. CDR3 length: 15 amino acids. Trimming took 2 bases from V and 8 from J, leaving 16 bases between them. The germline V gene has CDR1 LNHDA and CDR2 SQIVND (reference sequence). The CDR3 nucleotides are TGTGCCAGTAGTATACGGCTCCTAGATGTCCATGAGCAGTTCTTC. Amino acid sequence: CASSIRLLDVHEQFF.

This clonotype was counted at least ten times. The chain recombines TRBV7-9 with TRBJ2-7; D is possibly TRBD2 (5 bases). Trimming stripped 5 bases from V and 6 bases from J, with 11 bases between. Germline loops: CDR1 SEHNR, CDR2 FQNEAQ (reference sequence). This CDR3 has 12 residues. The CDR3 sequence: CASSPDSGEQYF. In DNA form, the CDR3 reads TGTGCCAGCAGCCCGGACTCCGGCGAGCAGTACTTC.

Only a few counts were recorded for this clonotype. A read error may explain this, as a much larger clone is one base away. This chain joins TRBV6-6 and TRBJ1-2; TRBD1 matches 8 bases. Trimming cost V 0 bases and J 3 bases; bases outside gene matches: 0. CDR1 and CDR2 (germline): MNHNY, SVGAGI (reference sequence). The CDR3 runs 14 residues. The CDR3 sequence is CASSYSTGDYGYTF. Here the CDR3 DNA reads TGTGCCAGCAGTTACTCGACAGGGGACTATGGCTACACCTTC.

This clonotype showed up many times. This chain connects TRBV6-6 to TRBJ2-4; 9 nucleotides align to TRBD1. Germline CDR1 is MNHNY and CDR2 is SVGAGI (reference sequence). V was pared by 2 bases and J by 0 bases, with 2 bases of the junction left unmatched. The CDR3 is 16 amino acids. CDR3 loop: CASSYGTGLAKNIQYF. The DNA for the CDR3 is TGTGCCAGCAGTTACGGGACAGGGTTAGCCAAAAACATTCAGTACTTC.

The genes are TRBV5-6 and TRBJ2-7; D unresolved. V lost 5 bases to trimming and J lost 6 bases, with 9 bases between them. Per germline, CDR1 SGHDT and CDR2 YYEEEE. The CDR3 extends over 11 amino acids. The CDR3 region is CASRGNTEQYF. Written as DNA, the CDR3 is TGTGCCAGCAGGGGGAATACCGAGCAGTACTTC. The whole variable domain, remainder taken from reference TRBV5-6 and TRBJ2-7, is DAGVTQSPTHLIKTRGQQVTLRCSPKSGHDTVSWYQQALGQGPQFIFQYYEEEERQRGNFPDRFSGHQFPNYSSELNVNALLLGDSALYLCASRGNTEQYFGPGTRLTVT.

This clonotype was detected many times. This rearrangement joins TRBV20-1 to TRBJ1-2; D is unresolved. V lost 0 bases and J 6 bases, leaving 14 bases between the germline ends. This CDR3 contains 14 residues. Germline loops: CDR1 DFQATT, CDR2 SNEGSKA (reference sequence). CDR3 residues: CSAREFSREHGYTF. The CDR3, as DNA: TGCAGTGCTAGAGAGTTTTCGCGGGAGCATGGCTACACCTTC.

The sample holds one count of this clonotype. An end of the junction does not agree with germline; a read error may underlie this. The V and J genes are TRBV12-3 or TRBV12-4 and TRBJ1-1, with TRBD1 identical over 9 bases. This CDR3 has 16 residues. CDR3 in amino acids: CANSTRTGARNTEAFF. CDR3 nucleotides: TGTGCCAACAGTACACGGACAGGGGCGCGGAACACTGAAGCTTTCTTT.

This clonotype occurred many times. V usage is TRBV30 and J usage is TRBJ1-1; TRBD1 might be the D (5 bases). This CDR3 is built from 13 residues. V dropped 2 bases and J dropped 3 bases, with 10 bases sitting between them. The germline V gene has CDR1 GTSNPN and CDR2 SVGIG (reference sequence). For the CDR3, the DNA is TGTGCCTGGAGTCGGGGGGGTTACACTGAAGCTTTCTTT. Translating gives CAWSRGGYTEAFF. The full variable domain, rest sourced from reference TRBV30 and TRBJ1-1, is SQTIHQWPATLVQPVGSPLSLECTVEGTSNPNLYWYRQAAGRGLQLLFYSVGIGQISSEVPQNLSASRPQDRQFILSSKKLLLSDSGFYLCAWSRGGYTEAFFGQGTRLTVV.

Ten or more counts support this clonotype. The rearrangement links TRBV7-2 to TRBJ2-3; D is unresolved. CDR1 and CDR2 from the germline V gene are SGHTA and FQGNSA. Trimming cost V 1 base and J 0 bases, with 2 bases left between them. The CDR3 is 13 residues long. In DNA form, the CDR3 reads TGTGCCAGCAGCTTAGGGAGCACAGATACGCAGTATTTT. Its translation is CASSLGSTDTQYF.

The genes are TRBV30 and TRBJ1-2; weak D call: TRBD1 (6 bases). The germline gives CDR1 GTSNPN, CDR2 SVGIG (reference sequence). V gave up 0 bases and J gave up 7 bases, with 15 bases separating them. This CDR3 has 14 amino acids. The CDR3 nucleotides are TGTGCCTGGAGTGTACTCGGAAAGGGGGGTGGCTACACCTTC. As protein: CAWSVLGKGGGYTF.